These 4 T cell receptor beta chains share one sample of origin, sequenced in a study of CD8+ T cells in alopecia areata. Treatment reported: oral pan-JAK inhibitor, 5-10 mg twice daily. Extraction of RNA preceded its reverse transcription into cDNA, which served as the sequencing template. TCRdb keeps only in-frame clones here, not all; method: immunoSEQ multiplex PCR. The data hold some 96,000 clones, with under 70% observed a single time. The sequenced sample was CD8+ T cells sorted from blood, obtained at week 4, from a patient treated with tofacitinib. The source of these receptors is a human donor with alopecia areata.

A single count supports this clone. The chain combines TRBV7-8 with TRBJ2-3, with 12 positions matching TRBD2. Germline V CDR1 and CDR2: SGHVS, FQNEAQ. J lost 2 bases, V lost 5 bases, and 5 bases had no gene match. The length of the CDR3 is 16 residues. Written as DNA, the CDR3 is TGTGCCAGCAGCCGCCCTAGCGGGGGGGACACAGATACGCAGTATTTT. Translated: CASSRPSGGDTDTQYF.

A few counts support this clone. V and J are TRBV10-3 and TRBJ2-5; D is tentatively TRBD1 or TRBD2 (5 bases each). V dropped 2 bases and J dropped 4 bases, with 8 bases sitting between them. Germline CDR1 reads ENHRY; CDR2 reads SYGVKD. This CDR3 is built from 13 residues. The CDR3 DNA sequence: TGTGCCATCAGTGAGCGGGGCCCAGAGACCCAGTACTTC. Protein product: CAISERGPETQYF.

This sequence joins TRBV30 and TRBJ2-7; D could derive from TRBD1 or TRBD2 (5 bases each). This CDR3 region has 13 residues. Germline assignment: CDR1 GTSNPN and CDR2 SVGIG (reference sequence). V lost 2 bases to trimming and J lost 4 bases, with 12 bases between them. The CDR3 reads CAWSTGTGYEQYF. CDR3 nucleotides: TGTGCCTGGAGTACAGGAACGGGGTACGAGCAGTACTTC.

The chain combines TRBV30 with TRBJ1-2, with no clear D. The ends were cut back, 0 bases at V and 4 bases at J, with 12 bases in the middle. CDR1 and CDR2 (germline): GTSNPN, SVGIG (reference sequence). There are 14 residues in the CDR3. The CDR3 region is CAWSVDGLIYGYTF. As DNA, the CDR3 is TGTGCCTGGAGTGTAGACGGACTGATCTATGGCTACACCTTC.